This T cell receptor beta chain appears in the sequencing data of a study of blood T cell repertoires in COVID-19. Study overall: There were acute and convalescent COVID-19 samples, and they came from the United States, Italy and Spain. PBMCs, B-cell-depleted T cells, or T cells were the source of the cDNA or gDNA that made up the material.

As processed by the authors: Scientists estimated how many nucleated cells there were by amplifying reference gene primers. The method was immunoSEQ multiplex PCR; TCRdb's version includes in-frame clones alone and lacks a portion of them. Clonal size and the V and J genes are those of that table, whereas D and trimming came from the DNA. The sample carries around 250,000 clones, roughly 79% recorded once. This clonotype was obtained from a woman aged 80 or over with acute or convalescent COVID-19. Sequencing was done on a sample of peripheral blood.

CDR3 amino acids: CATSRRGGQPQHF. The CDR3, as DNA: TGTGCCACCAGCAGGAGGGGGGGTCAGCCCCAGCATTTT. The chain carries TRBV15 and TRBJ1-5, with D possibly matching TRBD1 (6 bases). V was trimmed by 3 bases and J by 6 bases, leaving 9 bases between them. The CDR3 has 13 amino acids. Germline V lookup: CDR1 LNHNV, CDR2 YYDKDF (reference sequence).